A selection of T cell receptor beta chains follows, all from one sample in a study of T cells after yellow fever vaccination. Using its own MiXCR run on the 5' RACE reads, TCRdb lists one record per CDR3 protein. The sample carries about 360,000 distinct CDR3 sequences, about 6% recorded once. Sequencing was performed on PBMCs, taken 5 days after the yellow fever booster vaccination. Receptor source: a young man who received the YFV17D yellow fever vaccine. The CDR3 runs from the conserved cysteine through the conserved F or W. D genes are given only for firm matches. Clone size is not always given. Where it is, it says once, few, many or a class for expanded clones.

j_call d_call clone_size v_call cdr3_aa cdr3_nt
TRBJ2-7 . . TRBV5-5 CASSSVVQFGYEQYF TGTGCCAGCAGCTCGGTAGTACAGTTTGGCTACGAGCAGTACTTC
TRBJ2-7 TRBD2 . TRBV4-2 CASSRDYPGLGYEQYF TGTGCCAGCAGCCGGGACTACCCGGGGCTGGGGTACGAGCAGTACTTC
TRBJ1-2 TRBD1 . TRBV3-1 CASCHSDRRFYGYTF TGTGCCAGCTGCCACTCGGACAGGAGATTCTATGGCTACACCTTC
TRBJ2-7 TRBD1 few TRBV5-1 CASSLGPRTGGEQYF TGCGCCAGCAGCTTGGGGCCCCGGACAGGGGGCGAGCAGTACTTC
TRBJ2-7 . few TRBV12-3/TRBV12-4 CASSTGQRYEQYF TGTGCCAGCAGTACTGGACAGCGCTACGAGCAGTACTTC
TRBJ1-5 . . TRBV6-1 CASSSEGLGNQPQHF TGTGCCAGCAGCAGCGAGGGACTTGGCAATCAGCCCCAGCATTTT
TRBJ2-2 . many TRBV5-5 CASSLRVVNTGELFF TGTGCCAGCAGCTTGAGGGTCGTGAACACCGGGGAGCTGTTTTTT
TRBJ1-4 . many TRBV12-3/TRBV12-4 CASSRGFEKLFF TGTGCCAGCAGCAGGGGATTTGAAAAACTGTTTTTT
TRBJ1-6 . few TRBV28 CATLVQATSSYNSPLHF TGTGCCACTCTAGTCCAGGCCACTAGCTCCTATAATTCACCCCTCCACTTT
TRBJ1-2 TRBD1 few TRBV4-3 CASSHADRAGGYTF TGCGCCAGCAGCCATGCGGACAGGGCAGGTGGCTACACCTTC
TRBJ2-3 TRBD1 . TRBV4-1 CASSQEGGTGLTDTQYF TGCGCCAGCAGCCAAGAAGGGGGGACAGGGTTGACAGATACGCAGTATTTT
TRBJ2-1 . many TRBV20-1 CSSDGSRSYNEQFF TGCAGTAGTGATGGGTCACGCTCCTACAATGAGCAGTTCTTC
TRBJ2-3 . few TRBV5-1 CASRDWGGGRRTDTQYF TGCGCCAGCAGAGACTGGGGGGGCGGGAGAAGGACAGATACGCAGTATTTT
TRBJ1-5 . few TRBV28 CASSLGRTSPQHF TGTGCCAGCAGTTTAGGCAGGACGTCGCCCCAGCATTTT
TRBJ2-7 . few TRBV6-6 CAGNRVNSYEQYF TGTGCCGGAAACAGGGTTAACTCCTACGAGCAGTACTTC
TRBJ2-3 . few TRBV20-1 CSAREGSAQYF TGCAGTGCTCGAGAGGGTTCCGCGCAGTATTTT
TRBJ2-7 . many TRBV29-1 CSVVRQANSYEQYF TGCAGCGTTGTCAGACAGGCCAACTCTTACGAGCAGTACTTC
TRBJ2-5 TRBD1 . TRBV7-2 CASSLNIDRAETQYF TGTGCCAGCAGCTTAAATATAGACAGGGCAGAGACCCAGTACTTC
TRBJ2-4 . few TRBV20-1 CSAGLAKNIQYF TGCAGTGCAGGATTAGCCAAAAACATTCAGTACTTC
TRBJ2-1 . many TRBV5-1 CASTQGGAFNEQFF TGCGCCAGCACTCAAGGGGGGGCCTTCAATGAGCAGTTCTTC
TRBJ2-7 TRBD1 . TRBV6-6 CASSKTGGHEQYF TGTGCCAGCAGCAAGACAGGGGGCCACGAGCAGTACTTC
TRBJ2-3 . few TRBV7-3 CASSPNRNTDTQYF TGTGCCAGCAGCCCTAACAGAAACACAGATACGCAGTATTTT
TRBJ2-1 . few TRBV6-6 CASSSRTPQQFF TGTGCCAGCAGTTCCCGGACCCCTCAGCAGTTCTTC
TRBJ2-3 TRBD2 few TRBV20-1 CSARDRGLGLDTQYF TGCAGTGCTAGAGACCGAGGACTAGGTCTAGATACGCAGTATTTT
TRBJ2-2 . . TRBV24-1 CATSKVRGSAGELFF TGTGCCACCAGTAAAGTTAGGGGATCGGCCGGGGAGCTGTTTTTT
TRBJ1-1 . few TRBV5-4 CASSLAAGRGEAFF TGTGCCAGCAGCTTGGCCGCAGGGAGGGGTGAAGCTTTCTTT
TRBJ2-1 TRBD2 many TRBV7-8 CASSLGRAGGVSNEQFF TGTGCCAGCAGCTTAGGGAGAGCGGGAGGCGTCAGCAATGAGCAGTTCTTC
TRBJ2-5 . many TRBV5-1 CASSLQKGWGAAQYF TGCGCCAGCAGCCTCCAGAAAGGTTGGGGAGCGGCCCAGTACTTC
TRBJ1-1 TRBD1 few TRBV7-9 CASNRPTDRAKTEAFF TGTGCCAGCAACAGACCCACGGACAGGGCGAAAACTGAAGCTTTCTTT
TRBJ2-3 . few TRBV20-1 CSARDTGAGSGTDTQYF TGCAGTGCTAGAGATACAGGAGCCGGGAGCGGTACAGATACGCAGTATTTT
TRBJ1-6 TRBD1 many TRBV9 CASSPQTGDGSPLHF TGTGCCAGCAGCCCCCAGACAGGGGACGGCTCACCCCTCCACTTT
TRBJ2-1 . few TRBV25-1 CASRPGRKNNEQFF TGTGCCAGCAGACCGGGACGAAAAAACAATGAGCAGTTCTTC
TRBJ2-7 TRBD2 . TRBV7-2 CASSLAGTSGSGEQYF TGTGCCAGCAGCTTAGCTGGGACTAGCGGAAGTGGTGAGCAGTACTTC
TRBJ1-1 . many TRBV12-3/TRBV12-4 CASSLTMNTEAFF TGTGCCAGCAGTTTGACTATGAACACTGAAGCTTTCTTT
TRBJ2-7 TRBD2 . TRBV18 CASSPAGGPGEQYF TGTGCCAGCTCACCAGCGGGAGGGCCAGGGGAGCAGTACTTC
TRBJ2-5 TRBD1 many TRBV29-1 CSVTGTVIETQYF TGCAGCGTGACGGGGACAGTGATAGAGACCCAGTACTTC
TRBJ2-7 TRBD2 few TRBV7-2 CASSRTGGFDEQYF TGTGCCAGCAGCCGAACGGGGGGTTTCGACGAGCAGTACTTC
TRBJ2-7 . few TRBV5-1 CASSPGSAAFYEQYF TGCGCCAGCAGCCCCGGGTCGGCGGCTTTTTACGAGCAGTACTTC
TRBJ2-5 TRBD1 few TRBV5-4 CASRGQPQETQYF TGTGCCAGCAGGGGACAGCCCCAAGAGACCCAGTACTTC
TRBJ2-5 . few TRBV18 CASSPSANQETQYF TGTGCCAGCTCACCATCAGCTAACCAAGAGACCCAGTACTTC
TRBJ2-5 TRBD1 many TRBV15 CATSRTIPTGAGETQYF TGTGCCACCAGCAGAACCATCCCGACAGGGGCGGGGGAGACCCAGTACTTC
TRBJ1-2 . . TRBV4-2 CASSQASQDGYTF TGTGCCAGCAGCCAGGCGTCGCAGGATGGCTACACCTTC
TRBJ2-5 . . TRBV10-3 CAIAGWGGETQYF TGTGCCATTGCTGGCTGGGGAGGAGAGACCCAGTACTTC
TRBJ2-2 TRBD2 . TRBV3-1 CASSPSGSAGELFF TGTGCCAGCAGCCCTAGCGGGAGTGCCGGGGAGCTGTTTTTT
TRBJ2-5 TRBD2 many TRBV5-1 CASSRSGRLGETQYF TGCGCCAGCAGCCGGAGCGGGAGGCTGGGAGAGACCCAGTACTTC
TRBJ1-1 TRBD1 many TRBV3-1 CASSQIQGGTEAFF TGTGCCAGCAGCCAAATACAGGGGGGGACTGAAGCTTTCTTT
TRBJ1-5 TRBD1 . TRBV20-1 CSARLGQASSQPQHF TGCAGTGCTAGACTCGGACAGGCCTCAAGTCAGCCCCAGCATTTT
TRBJ1-2 . many TRBV5-8 CASSRQGHGYTF TGTGCCAGCAGCCGGCAGGGTCACGGCTACACCTTC
TRBJ1-5 . . TRBV7-9 CASSPNGYNQPQHF TGTGCCAGCAGTCCAAATGGCTACAATCAGCCCCAGCATTTT
TRBJ2-5 . few TRBV6-4 CASSRKVAANQETQYF TGTGCCAGCAGCCGAAAGGTGGCTGCCAACCAAGAGACCCAGTACTTC